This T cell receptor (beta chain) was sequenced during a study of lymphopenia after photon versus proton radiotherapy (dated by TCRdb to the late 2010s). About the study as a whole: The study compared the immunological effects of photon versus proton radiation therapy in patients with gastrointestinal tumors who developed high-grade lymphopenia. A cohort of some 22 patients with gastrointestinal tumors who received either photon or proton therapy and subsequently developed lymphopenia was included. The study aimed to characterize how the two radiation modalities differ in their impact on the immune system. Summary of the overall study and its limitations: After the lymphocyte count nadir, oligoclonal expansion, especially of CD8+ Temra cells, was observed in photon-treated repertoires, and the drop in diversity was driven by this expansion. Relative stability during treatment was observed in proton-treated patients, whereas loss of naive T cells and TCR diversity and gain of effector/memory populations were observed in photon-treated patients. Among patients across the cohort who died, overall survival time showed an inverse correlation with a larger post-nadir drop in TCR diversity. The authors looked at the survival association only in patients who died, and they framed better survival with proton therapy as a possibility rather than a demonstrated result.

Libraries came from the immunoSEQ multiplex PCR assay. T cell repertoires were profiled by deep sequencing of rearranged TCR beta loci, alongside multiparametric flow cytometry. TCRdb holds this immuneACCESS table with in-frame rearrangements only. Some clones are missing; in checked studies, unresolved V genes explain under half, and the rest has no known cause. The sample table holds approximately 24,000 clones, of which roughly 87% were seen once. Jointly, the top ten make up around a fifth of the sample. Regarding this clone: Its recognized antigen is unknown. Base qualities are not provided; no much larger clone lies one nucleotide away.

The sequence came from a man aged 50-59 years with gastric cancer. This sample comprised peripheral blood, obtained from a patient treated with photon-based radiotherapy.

CDR3 reads: CATSEGEVFYGYTF. The base sequence is TGTGCCACATCTGAGGGGGAGGTATTCTATGGCTACACCTTC. The V gene is TRBV6-1 and the J gene is TRBJ1-2; the D region possibly corresponds to TRBD1 (6 bases align). The V and J ends are trimmed by 10 bases and 4 bases, leaving 19 bases between them. CDR1 is given as MNHNS and CDR2 as SASEGT, both from the germline V gene. The CDR3 spans 14 residues, from the cysteine through the phenylalanine. Only CDR3 DNA is held: 42 bases, read in frame from base 1.